Presented here are 19 T cell receptor beta chains from one specimen sequenced in a study of T cells in Graves' hyperthyroidism and ophthalmopathy. The CDR3 regions of TCR beta were amplified from RNA transcripts. The HTBI set primed first-round TCR CDR3 RT-PCR. MiXCR was run by TCRdb on the multiplex PCR reads, yielding one entry per CDR3 protein. The repertoire holds 360,000 or so distinct CDR3 sequences, 15% to 20% seen once, with 3.5% to 4% in the top ten. Material for sequencing was blood. Receptor source: a woman aged 18-29 years with Graves' hyperthyroidism.

This clonotype was counted ten times or more. This chain links TRBV7-2 with TRBJ2-2, with D perhaps TRBD2 (5 bases). The germline V and J ends were trimmed by 3 bases and 6 bases, with 8 bases remaining between them. Germline CDR1 reads SGHTA; CDR2 reads FQGNSA. This CDR3 spans 13 amino acids. The CDR3, as DNA: TGTGCCAGCAGCTTTAGGCGGGCCGGGGAGCTGTTTTTT. It yields the protein CASSFRRAGELFF.

This clonotype came up many times. The rearrangement joins TRBV29-1 to TRBJ1-1; D gene unclear. The CDR3 totals 14 residues. V was cut by 0 bases and J by 0 bases, with 8 bases left in between. The germline V gene encodes CDR1 SQVTM and CDR2 ANQGSEA. The CDR3, as DNA: TGCAGCGTTGAAGAGGGAGGGATGAACACTGAAGCTTTCTTT. It translates to CSVEEGGMNTEAFF. Together with reference TRBV29-1 and TRBJ1-1, the CDR3 gives the full variable domain: SAVISQKPSRDICQRGTSLTIQCQVDSQVTMMFWYRQQPGQSLTLIATANQGSEATYESGFVIDKFPISRPNLTFSTLTVSNMSPEDSSIYLCSVEEGGMNTEAFFGQGTRLTVV.

The sample holds many counts of this clonotype. The chain links TRBV11-2 to TRBJ1-2, with a possible D match to TRBD1 (5 bases). V lost 1 base, J lost 3 bases, and 9 bases lay in between. CDR1 is SGHAT, CDR2 FQNNGV, per germline. The length of the CDR3 is 14 residues. The CDR3 DNA reads as TGTGCCAGCAGCTTAGCCAGGGAAGACTATGGCTACACCTTC. This translates into CASSLAREDYGYTF.

This clonotype was detected ten times or more. The chain employs TRBV6-1 and TRBJ1-5; no firm D call. Looked up from germline, CDR1 is MNHNS and CDR2 is SASEGT. Trimming removed 3 bases at V and 3 bases at J, with 9 bases between. The CDR3 sequence is 14 residues long. CDR3 DNA: TGTGCCAGCAGTGAGGTCCTTATCAATCAGCCCCAGCATTTT. Protein product: CASSEVLINQPQHF.

This clonotype has at least ten counts. V usage is TRBV7-9 and J usage is TRBJ1-1; D gene ambiguous. The V end lost 6 bases, the J end lost 7 bases, and 12 bases lay between the germline ends. This CDR3 has 12 residues. Germline assignment: CDR1 SEHNR and CDR2 FQNEAQ (reference sequence). In nucleotides, the CDR3 is TGTGCCAGCAGTCCCGGGTTCGGTGAAGCTTTCTTT. Protein sequence: CASSPGFGEAFF. Looking up the rest from reference TRBV7-9 and TRBJ1-1 gives the full variable domain: DTGVSQNPRHKITKRGQNVTFRCDPISEHNRLYWYRQTLGQGPEFLTYFQNEAQLEKSRLLSDRFSAERPKGSFSTLEIQRTEQGDSAMYLCASSPGFGEAFFGQGTRLTVV.

Ten or more counts support this clonotype. The chain carries TRBV6-1 and TRBJ1-3; no firm D call. Per germline, CDR1 MNHNS and CDR2 SASEGT. The CDR3 loop spans 15 amino acids. Trimming pared 6 bases from V and 4 bases from J, leaving 16 bases between. The CDR3, as DNA: TGTGCCAGCAGCCCCCGTGGGGTAGGAGGAAACACCATATATTTT. It translates to CASSPRGVGGNTIYF.

In this sample, this clonotype turned up many times. The chain employs TRBV19 and TRBJ2-1; 9 positions agree with TRBD1. CDR3 size: 13 residues. The J segment lost 9 bases and the V segment lost 4 bases, leaving 4 bases of the junction unmatched. The germline CDR1 and CDR2 sequences are LNHDA and SQIVND (reference sequence). DNA for the CDR3: TGTGCCAGTAGTAGACAGGGGGTAGGTGAGCAGTTCTTC. Amino acids: CASSRQGVGEQFF.

The rearrangement links TRBV3-1 to TRBJ2-7; D possibly corresponds to TRBD1 (5 bases). Germline V gene data show CDR1 as LGHDT and CDR2 as YNNKEL (reference sequence). The CDR3 consists of 15 residues. V was pared by 0 bases and J by 2 bases, with 11 bases between. CDR3 sequence (DNA): TGTGCCAGCAGCCAAGAGGGTACCAGGGCCTACGAGCAGTACTTC. As protein: CASSQEGTRAYEQYF.

The table lists this clonotype with a count of one. CDR3 in amino acids: CASSYASAGGPNEQYF. The CDR3 DNA sequence: TGTGCCAGCAGTTACGCGTCGGCGGGAGGGCCGAACGAGCAGTACTTC. The chain combines TRBV6-5 with TRBJ2-7; TRBD2 aligns across 9 bases. This CDR3 spans 16 amino acids. With 2 bases clipped from V and 5 bases from J, the junction kept 10 bases outside the gene matches. CDR1 and CDR2 from the germline V gene are MNHEY and SVGAGI.

This clonotype appeared many times. The chain joins TRBV14 to TRBJ2-5, with 11 bases lining up with TRBD2. V dropped 4 bases and J dropped 5; count of bases not matched to a gene: 3. CDR1 is SGHDN and CDR2 is FVKESK in the germline V gene. The CDR3 is 14 amino acids. CDR3: CASSPTSGAETQYF. CDR3 coding DNA: TGTGCCAGCAGCCCGACTAGCGGGGCGGAGACCCAGTACTTC.

This clonotype has ten or more counts. The rearrangement links TRBV7-2 to TRBJ1-5; no definite D call. Trimming removed 2 bases from V and 8 bases from J, with 16 bases in between. CDR1 SGHTA and CDR2 FQGNSA come from the germline V gene. This CDR3 has 15 residues. The CDR3 bases are TGTGCCAGCAGCTTATCTGTCAATGGTCAGGAGCCCCAGCATTTT. It specifies CASSLSVNGQEPQHF.

This clonotype has ten or more counts. The V and J genes are TRBV12-3 or TRBV12-4 and TRBJ1-1, with a possible D match to TRBD1 (5 bases). Trimming shortened V by 5 bases and J by 4 bases, and 14 bases separated the two germline ends. The CDR3 is 14 amino acids. The CDR3 reads CASSETSGGTEAFF. CDR3 coding DNA: TGTGCCAGCAGTGAGACCTCCGGGGGCACTGAAGCTTTCTTT.

This clonotype was picked up many times. The rearrangement uses TRBV29-1 and TRBJ1-1, with 7 bases matching TRBD1. This CDR3 is 13 amino acids long. J lost 0 bases, V lost 8 bases, and 6 bases had no gene match. CDR1 SQVTM and CDR2 ANQGSEA come from the germline V gene. The CDR3 DNA reads as TGCAGCACCGAACAGGGGATGAACACTGAAGCTTTCTTT. This translates into CSTEQGMNTEAFF.

This clonotype was seen repeatedly, ten times or more. This chain links TRBV20-1 with TRBJ2-7, with a tentative D call TRBD2 (7 bases). Looked up from germline, CDR1 is DFQATT and CDR2 is SNEGSKA (reference sequence). CDR3 length equals 15 residues. The V end was cut by 0 bases, the J end by 7 bases, with 19 bases between. The CDR3, as DNA: TGCAGTGCTAGAGATGGGGGGGCCCCTTTGGGTGAGCAGTACTTC. Protein product: CSARDGGAPLGEQYF.

This clonotype was observed a few times. This chain uses TRBV7-9 with TRBJ1-2; possible D gene TRBD1, 6 bases. Trimming shortened V by 5 bases and J by 11 bases, and 21 bases separated the two germline ends. The CDR3 totals 14 residues. Germline values: CDR1 SEHNR, CDR2 FQNEAQ (reference sequence). CDR3 nucleotides: TGTGCCAGCAGCCTAAAAGGACAGAAAGGGGAGTACACCTTC. Translation gives CASSLKGQKGEYTF.

There are many counts of this clonotype. The rearrangement joins TRBV12-3 or TRBV12-4 to TRBJ1-1, with 7 nucleotides matching TRBD1. J gave up 4 bases and V 3 bases, and 5 bases lay outside the gene matches. The CDR3 sequence is 14 residues long. The CDR3 sequence: CASSFDRVSTEAFF. The DNA of the CDR3 is TGTGCCAGCAGTTTTGACAGGGTGAGCACTGAAGCTTTCTTT.

This chain connects TRBV29-1 to TRBJ2-5; 9 positions match TRBD1. The CDR3 length is 14 residues. The trim removed 1 base at V and 3 bases at J, leaving 3 bases unmatched. Germline CDR1 reads SQVTM; CDR2 reads ANQGSEA. The CDR3 loop is CSVEARTGEETQYF. In nucleotides, the CDR3 is TGCAGCGTTGAAGCCAGGACAGGGGAAGAGACCCAGTACTTC.

This clonotype was counted many times. The J gene is TRBJ2-2, the V gene TRBV28; no firm D call. The V gene's germline CDR1 is MDHEN and CDR2 SYDVKM. V lost 6 bases to trimming and J lost 5 bases, with 10 bases between them. This CDR3 has 13 residues. The CDR3 DNA sequence: TGTGCCAGCAGACCTCCGACGACCGGGGAGCTGTTTTTT. It is translated as CASRPPTTGELFF.

There are many counts of this clonotype. This chain uses TRBV24-1 with TRBJ2-7; a weak D match, TRBD2 (5 bases). Germline V gives CDR1 KGHDR, CDR2 SFDVKD. The CDR3 totals 12 residues. The V end was cut by 3 bases, the J end by 7 bases, with 9 bases between. CDR3 region: CATSDPPGEQYF. CDR3 DNA: TGTGCCACCAGTGATCCCCCGGGGGAGCAGTACTTC.